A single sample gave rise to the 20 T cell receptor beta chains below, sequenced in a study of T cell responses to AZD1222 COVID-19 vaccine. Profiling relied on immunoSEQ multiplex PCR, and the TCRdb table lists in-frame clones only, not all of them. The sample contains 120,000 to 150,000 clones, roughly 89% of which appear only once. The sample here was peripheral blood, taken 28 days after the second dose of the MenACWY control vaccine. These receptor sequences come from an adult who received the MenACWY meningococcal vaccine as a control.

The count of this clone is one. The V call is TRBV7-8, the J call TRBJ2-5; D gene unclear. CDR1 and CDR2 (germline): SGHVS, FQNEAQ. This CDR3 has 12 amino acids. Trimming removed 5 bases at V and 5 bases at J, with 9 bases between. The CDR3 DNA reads TGTGCCAGCAGCCCCGGTCCGGAGACCCAGTACTTC. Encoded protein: CASSPGPETQYF.

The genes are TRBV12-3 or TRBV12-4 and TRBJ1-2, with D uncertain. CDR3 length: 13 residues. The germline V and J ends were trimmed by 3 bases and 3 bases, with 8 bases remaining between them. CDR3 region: CASSFNPHYGYTF. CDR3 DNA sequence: TGTGCCAGCAGTTTTAACCCCCACTATGGCTACACCTTC.

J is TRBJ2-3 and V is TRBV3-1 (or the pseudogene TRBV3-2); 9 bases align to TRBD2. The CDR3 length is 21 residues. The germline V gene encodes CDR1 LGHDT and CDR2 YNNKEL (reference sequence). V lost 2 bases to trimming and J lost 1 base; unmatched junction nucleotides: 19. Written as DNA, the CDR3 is TGTGCCAGCAGCCAACGGCTCCCCTTAGCGGGAGACCCCCCTCGCACAGATACGCAGTATTTT. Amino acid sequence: CASSQRLPLAGDPPRTDTQYF.

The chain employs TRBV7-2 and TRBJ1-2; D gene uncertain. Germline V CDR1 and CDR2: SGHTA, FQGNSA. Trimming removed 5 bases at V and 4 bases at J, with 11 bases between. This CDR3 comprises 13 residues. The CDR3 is CASSPDQVYGYTF. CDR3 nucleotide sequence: TGTGCCAGCAGCCCCGACCAGGTCTATGGCTACACCTTC. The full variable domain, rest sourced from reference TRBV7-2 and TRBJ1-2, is GAGVSQSPSNKVTEKGKDVELRCDPISGHTALYWYRQSLGQGLEFLIYFQGNSAPDKSGLPSDRFSAERTGGSVSTLTIQRTQQEDSAVYLCASSPDQVYGYTFGSGTRLTVV.

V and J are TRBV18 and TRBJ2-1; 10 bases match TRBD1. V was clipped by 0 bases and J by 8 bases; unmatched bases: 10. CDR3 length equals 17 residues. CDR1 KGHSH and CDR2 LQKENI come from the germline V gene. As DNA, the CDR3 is TGTGCCAGCTCACCACCTGGGGACAGGGGAACAGGGGATGAGCAGTTCTTC. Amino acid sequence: CASSPPGDRGTGDEQFF.

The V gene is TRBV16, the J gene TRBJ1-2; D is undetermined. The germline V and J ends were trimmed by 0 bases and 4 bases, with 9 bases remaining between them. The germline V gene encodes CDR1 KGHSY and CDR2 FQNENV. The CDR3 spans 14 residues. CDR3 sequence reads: CASSQSGNSYGYTF. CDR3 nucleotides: TGTGCCAGCAGCCAATCGGGCAACTCCTATGGCTACACCTTC.

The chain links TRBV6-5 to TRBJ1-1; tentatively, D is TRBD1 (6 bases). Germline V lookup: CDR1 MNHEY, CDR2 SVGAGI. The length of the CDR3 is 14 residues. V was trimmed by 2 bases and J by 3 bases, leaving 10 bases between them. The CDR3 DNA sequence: TGTGCCAGCAGTTACCGGGGGCCCCACACTGAAGCTTTCTTT. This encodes CASSYRGPHTEAFF.

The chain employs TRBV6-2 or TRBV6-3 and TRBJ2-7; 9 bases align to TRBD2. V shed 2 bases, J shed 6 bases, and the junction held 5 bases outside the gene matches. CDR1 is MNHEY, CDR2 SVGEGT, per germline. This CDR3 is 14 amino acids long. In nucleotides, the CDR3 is TGTGCCAGCAGTTACGGTAGCGGGAGAAGCGAGCAGTACTTC. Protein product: CASSYGSGRSEQYF.

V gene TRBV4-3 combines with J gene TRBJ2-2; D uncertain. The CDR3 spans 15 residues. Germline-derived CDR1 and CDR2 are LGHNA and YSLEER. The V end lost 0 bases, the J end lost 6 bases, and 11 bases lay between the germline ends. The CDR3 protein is CASSQEPAVPGELFF. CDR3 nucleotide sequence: TGCGCCAGCAGCCAAGAGCCAGCCGTCCCCGGGGAGCTGTTTTTT.

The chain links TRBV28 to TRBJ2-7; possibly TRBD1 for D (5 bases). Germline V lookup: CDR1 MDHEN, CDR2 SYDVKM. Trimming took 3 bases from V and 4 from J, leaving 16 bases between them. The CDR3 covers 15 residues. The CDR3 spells CASSFQGKIGYEQYF. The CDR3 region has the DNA TGTGCCAGCAGTTTCCAGGGAAAGATTGGGTACGAGCAGTACTTC.

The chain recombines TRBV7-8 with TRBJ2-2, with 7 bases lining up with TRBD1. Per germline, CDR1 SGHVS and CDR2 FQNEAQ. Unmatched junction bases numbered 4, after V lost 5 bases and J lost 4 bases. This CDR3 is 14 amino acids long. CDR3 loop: CASSARGLTGELFF. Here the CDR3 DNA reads TGTGCCAGCAGCGCAAGGGGGCTCACCGGGGAGCTGTTTTTT.

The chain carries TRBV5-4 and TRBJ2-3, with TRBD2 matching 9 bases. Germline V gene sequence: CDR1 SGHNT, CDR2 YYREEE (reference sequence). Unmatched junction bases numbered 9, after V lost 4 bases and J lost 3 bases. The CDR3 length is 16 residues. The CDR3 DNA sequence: TGTGCCAGCAGCCCTGGGGCTAGCGGGGCTACAGATACGCAGTATTTT. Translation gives CASSPGASGATDTQYF.

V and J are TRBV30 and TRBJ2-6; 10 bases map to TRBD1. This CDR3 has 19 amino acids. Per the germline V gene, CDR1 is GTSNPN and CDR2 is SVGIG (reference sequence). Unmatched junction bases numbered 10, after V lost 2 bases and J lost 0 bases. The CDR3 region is CAWSLLGTGVFSGANVLTF. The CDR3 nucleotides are TGTGCCTGGAGTCTGCTCGGGACAGGGGTTTTCTCTGGGGCCAACGTCCTGACTTTC. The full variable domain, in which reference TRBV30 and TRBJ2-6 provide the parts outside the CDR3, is SQTIHQWPATLVQPVGSPLSLECTVEGTSNPNLYWYRQAAGRGLQLLFYSVGIGQISSEVPQNLSASRPQDRQFILSSKKLLLSDSGFYLCAWSLLGTGVFSGANVLTFGAGSRLTVL.

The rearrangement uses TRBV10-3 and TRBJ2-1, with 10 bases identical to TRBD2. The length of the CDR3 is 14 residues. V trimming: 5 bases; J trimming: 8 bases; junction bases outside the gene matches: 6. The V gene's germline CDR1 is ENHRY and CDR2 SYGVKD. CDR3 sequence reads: CAISPSGGEYEQFF. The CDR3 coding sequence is TGTGCCATCAGTCCTAGCGGGGGAGAGTATGAGCAGTTCTTC.

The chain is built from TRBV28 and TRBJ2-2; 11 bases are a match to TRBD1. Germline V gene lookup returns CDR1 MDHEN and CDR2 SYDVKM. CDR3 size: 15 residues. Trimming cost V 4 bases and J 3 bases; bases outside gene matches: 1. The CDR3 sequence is CASSSGQGDTGELFF. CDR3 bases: TGTGCCAGCAGTTCGGGACAGGGGGACACCGGGGAGCTGTTTTTT.

The CDR3 spells CASSLLGLETQYF. CDR3 in DNA: TGTGCCAGCAGTTTGTTGGGGCTTGAGACCCAGTACTTC. The genes are TRBV12-3 or TRBV12-4 and TRBJ2-5, with D tentatively TRBD1 (5 bases). Trimming took off 3 bases at V and 5 bases at J, with 10 bases between the two ends. The CDR3 is 13 residues long.

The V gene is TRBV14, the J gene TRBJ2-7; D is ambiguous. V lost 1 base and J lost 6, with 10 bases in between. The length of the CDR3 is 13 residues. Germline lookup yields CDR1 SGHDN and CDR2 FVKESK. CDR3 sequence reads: CASSQVWVTEQYF. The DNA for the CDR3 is TGTGCCAGCAGCCAAGTTTGGGTTACCGAGCAGTACTTC.

CDR3 sequence reads: CASSGGTVPRETQYF. CDR3 nucleotides: TGTGCCAGCAGTGGTGGGACAGTTCCAAGAGAGACCCAGTACTTC. This rearrangement joins TRBV2 to TRBJ2-5; 7 bases align to TRBD1. Germline V CDR1 and CDR2: SNHLY, FYNNEI. The CDR3 spans 15 residues. V shed 4 bases and J 4 bases; nucleotides not matched to a gene: 9.

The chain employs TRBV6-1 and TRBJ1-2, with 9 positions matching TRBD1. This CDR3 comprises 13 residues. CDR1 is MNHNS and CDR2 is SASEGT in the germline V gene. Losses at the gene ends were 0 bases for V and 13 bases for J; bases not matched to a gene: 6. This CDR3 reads CASSEAAGQGPTF. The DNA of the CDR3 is TGTGCCAGCAGTGAAGCCGCTGGACAGGGGCCCACCTTC.

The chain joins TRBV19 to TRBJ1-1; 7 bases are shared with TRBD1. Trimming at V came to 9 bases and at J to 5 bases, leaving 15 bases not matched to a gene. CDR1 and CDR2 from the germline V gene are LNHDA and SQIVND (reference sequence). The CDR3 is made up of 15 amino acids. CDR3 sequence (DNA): TGTGCCAGCCGAAAGATGACAGGGTTCGTTACTGAAGCTTTCTTT. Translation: CASRKMTGFVTEAFF.